What follows describes a single T cell receptor (beta chain). Its specific antigen is unknown. No clone much larger than this one lies a single base away; base qualities are absent. These data are taken from a study of OX40 agonist ivuxolimab in advanced cancers. A note on the overall study: The costimulatory receptor OX40 (CD134) was targeted by ivuxolimab, a fully human IgG2 agonistic monoclonal antibody. Peripheral TCRbeta sequencing was intended to test whether TCR sequence diversity was altered and clonal T-cell expansion was caused by ivuxolimab. Partial responses occurred in three dose-escalation patients: two with cutaneous melanoma and one with hepatocellular carcinoma. The paper describes the monotherapy dose-escalation part (N = 52 patients) of the phase I trial of ivuxolimab. The dose-escalation cohort was almost 85% male with a mean age of 60 years, ranging from roughly 20 to 80. Of the 50 or so patients in dose escalation, about 20 had hepatocellular carcinoma, around 15 had melanoma, 9 had renal cell carcinoma and 9 had head and neck cancer. Intravenous ivuxolimab was administered to patients every 2 weeks at six dose levels: 0.01, 0.1, 0.3, 1.5, 3 and 10 mg/kg. Prior anti-PD-1, anti-PD-L1 or anti-CTLA-4 therapy was permitted, and checkpoint inhibitors had been received by less than 45% of dose-escalation patients.

V loses 7 bases, J loses 4 bases, and the germline ends lie 22 bases apart. The CDR3 runs 16 amino acids, cysteine and phenylalanine included. Only CDR3 DNA remains: 48 bases, in frame from the first base. Via the germline V gene, CDR1 is MDHEN and CDR2 SYDVKM. Patients with autoimmune disease history or receiving systemic immunosuppression were excluded from the trial. Peripheral blood for TCR sequencing was drawn from every dose cohort at baseline, at cycle 4 day 1 and at cycle 7 day 1. Samples came from an open-label, multicenter, first-in-human phase I dose-escalation trial of ivuxolimab. The trial enrolled adults with locally advanced or metastatic head and neck squamous cell, hepatocellular, melanoma or renal cell carcinoma. Before TCR sequencing, CD4+ T cells and CD8+ T cells from peripheral blood were sorted into separate populations. The paper's findings and limits, for the study overall: Antigen specificity was not determined for the clonally expanded peripheral T cells. Low levels of normalized T-cell clonal expansion were also seen in some patients who did not respond. In the 0.1-3.0 mg/kg groups, partial responders had among the lowest normalized peripheral clonal expansion, particularly in CD8+ T cells. Clonal expansion of both CD4+ and CD8+ blood T cells was observed from baseline to week 6 at doses 0.1 to 3.0 mg/kg. After ivuxolimab, CD8+ T cells had more expanded clones than CD4+ T cells on average.

Genomic DNA was extracted from sorted cells for sequencing of the TCRbeta CDR3 region. TCRbeta CDR3 regions were sequenced using the immunoSEQ Assay. TCRdb took this table from immuneACCESS and kept in-frame rearrangements with V and J called. Such tables lack part of the clones; where checked against another copy, unresolved V genes explain under half of the gap, and the rest is unexplained. The sample records around 110,000 clones, about 93% of which are singletons. The top ten clonotypes cover approximately 0.15% of the sample. The sequence links TRBV28 to TRBJ1-2, with the identity of the D gene unclear. The sequence was obtained from an adult with an advanced solid tumor such as melanoma, head and neck, liver or kidney cancer. The starting material was CD4+ or CD8+ T cells sorted from blood, obtained in a trial of the OX40 agonist ivuxolimab. The DNA is as follows: TGTGCCAGCAACGTCGCTGAGTTGGGTTCGCTCTATGGCTACACCTTC. Its protein reads: CASNVAELGSLYGYTF.